A single sample gave rise to the 28 T cell receptor beta chains below, sequenced in a study of preoperative IRX-2 immunotherapy in early breast cancer. Treatment given: preoperative locoregional IRX-2 cytokine immunotherapy. Some clones are missing from TCRdb's copy, which holds only in-frame ones; the method was immunoSEQ multiplex PCR. Of approximately 2,100 clones listed, 67% are singletons. Sequenced material: tumor tissue, taken before IRX-2 immunotherapy. The receptors derive from a human donor with breast cancer.

This clone has only a few counts. This sequence joins TRBV18 and TRBJ1-1; D is ambiguous. The germline V gene has CDR1 KGHSH and CDR2 LQKENI. V was trimmed by 3 bases and J by 1 base, leaving 15 bases between them. The CDR3 is 16 amino acids. CDR3 sequence: CASSPSSYAGNTEAFF. CDR3 DNA: TGTGCCAGCTCACCTAGTAGTTATGCCGGGAACACTGAAGCTTTCTTT.

The chain combines TRBV28 with TRBJ1-5, with D possibly being TRBD1 (6 bases). The V and J ends lost 5 bases and 2 bases respectively, with 13 bases between them. Germline loops: CDR1 MDHEN, CDR2 SYDVKM. The CDR3 consists of 15 residues. CDR3 nucleotides: TGTGCCAGCAGTATACGGGGGGCGGGCAATCAGCCCCAGCATTTT. This codes for CASSIRGAGNQPQHF. Filled out from reference TRBV28 and TRBJ1-5, the complete variable domain reads DVKVTQSSRYLVKRTGEKVFLECVQDMDHENMFWYRQDPGLGLRLIYFSYDVKMKEKGDIPEGYSVSREKKERFSLILESASTNQTSMYLCASSIRGAGNQPQHFGDGTRLSIL.

This chain joins TRBV19 and TRBJ1-5; D is possibly TRBD1 (5 bases). Germline CDR1 and CDR2: LNHDA and SQIVND (reference sequence). CDR3 size: 14 residues. V shed 8 bases and J shed 0 bases, with 11 bases lying between them. This CDR3 reads CASWDRGSNQPQHF. CDR3 in DNA: TGTGCCAGTTGGGACCGCGGTAGCAATCAGCCCCAGCATTTT.

V gene TRBV19 combines with J gene TRBJ1-5; a weak D match, TRBD1 (6 bases). This CDR3 has 15 amino acids. CDR1 is LNHDA, CDR2 SQIVND, per germline (reference sequence). Trimming removed 1 base from V and 2 bases from J, with 9 bases in between. Written as DNA, the CDR3 is TGTGCCAGTAGTATAGGTCCAGGGGGCAATCAGCCCCAGCATTTT. This gives the protein CASSIGPGGNQPQHF.

The chain combines TRBV19 with TRBJ1-5, with 9 nucleotides matching TRBD1. The CDR3 loop spans 15 amino acids. The V gene end was trimmed by 6 bases and the J gene end by 0 bases; junction bases not matched to a gene: 3. Germline CDR1 is LNHDA and CDR2 is SQIVND (reference sequence). This CDR3 is CASRRDRDSNQPQHF. The CDR3 DNA follows: TGTGCCAGTAGGCGGGACAGGGATAGCAATCAGCCCCAGCATTTT.

This clone is a singleton in its sample. This chain's CDR3 is CASSYSTFLAGGLTDTQYF. The CDR3 DNA follows: TGTGCCAGCAGTTACTCGACCTTCCTAGCGGGGGGACTCACAGATACGCAGTATTTT. The chain is built from TRBV6-8 and TRBJ2-3; TRBD2 matches 11 bases. V was clipped by 0 bases and J by 2 bases; unmatched bases: 10. Per the germline V gene, CDR1 is MNHGY and CDR2 is SAAAGT. The CDR3 runs 19 residues.

This clone was recorded once. V gene TRBV18 combines with J gene TRBJ2-7; 8 positions match TRBD2. CDR1 and CDR2 (germline): KGHSH, LQKENI. The CDR3 is 15 residues long. The V segment lost 3 bases and the J segment 2 bases; nucleotides outside the gene matches: 6. The CDR3 DNA is TGTGCCAGCTCACCCCCAGCGGGGGCGGCCTACGAGCAGTACGTC. Translating gives CASSPPAGAAYEQYV.

This clone has only a few counts. The V gene is TRBV28, the J gene TRBJ1-2; a possible D gene is TRBD1 (6 bases). The ends were cut back, 6 bases at V and 2 bases at J, with 16 bases in the middle. Germline V gene sequence: CDR1 MDHEN, CDR2 SYDVKM. The CDR3 length is 15 residues. The CDR3 here is CASSRPGGGNYGYTF. The DNA for the CDR3 is TGTGCCAGCAGCCGCCCTGGGGGGGGCAACTATGGCTACACCTTC.

In nucleotides, the CDR3 is TGTGCCAGCAGGGAAGGGGTTTGGGGCAATCAGCCCCAGCATTTT. The encoded protein is CASREGVWGNQPQHF. This chain connects TRBV6-8 to TRBJ1-5, with a possible D match to TRBD1 (5 bases). With 6 bases removed from V and 2 bases from J, the gap between germline ends came to 14 bases. Germline-derived CDR1 and CDR2 are MNHGY and SAAAGT. This CDR3 contains 15 residues.

The chain couples TRBV29-1 to TRBJ2-5; D ambiguous. Per germline, CDR1 SQVTM and CDR2 ANQGSEA. The CDR3 has 13 residues. V was cut by 5 bases and J by 5 bases, with 15 bases left in between. This CDR3 reads CSVNDFSFETQYF. In DNA form, the CDR3 reads TGCAGCGTTAATGACTTTAGTTTTGAGACCCAGTACTTC.

Comments on this clone: At one boundary the junction diverges from the germline segment, which might be a read error. The V gene is TRBV6-4, the J gene TRBJ1-3; TRBD1 aligns across 9 bases. The germline CDR1 and CDR2 sequences are MRHNA and SNTAGT. There are 15 residues in the CDR3. As DNA, the CDR3 is TGTGCCATCAGTTCGGGACAGGGCGTCGGAAACACCATATATTTT. Its translation: CAISSGQGVGNTIYF.

The J gene is TRBJ1-1, the V gene TRBV5-1; unclear D gene. CDR3 length equals 14 residues. V was cut by 4 bases and J by 5 bases, with 15 bases left in between. Germline loops: CDR1 SGHRS, CDR2 YFSETQ. The CDR3 reads CASSVEGPGTEAFF. CDR3 nucleotide sequence: TGCGCCAGCAGCGTGGAAGGCCCGGGGACTGAAGCTTTCTTT.

This chain joins TRBV11-3 and TRBJ1-2; D is possibly TRBD1 (6 bases). CDR3 length: 15 amino acids. Trimming pared 0 bases from V and 8 bases from J, leaving 16 bases between. CDR1 is SGHNT, CDR2 YENEEA, per germline. The CDR3 region is CASSLDVGQSGGYTF. The CDR3 DNA follows: TGTGCCAGCAGCTTAGATGTCGGACAGTCAGGGGGCTACACCTTC.

This clone was seen a handful of times. The gene calls are TRBV11-3 and TRBJ2-2, with D perhaps TRBD1 (6 bases). The germline gives CDR1 SGHNT, CDR2 YENEEA. V was pared by 8 bases and J by 2 bases, with 15 bases between. CDR3 length: 15 amino acids. CDR3 sequence: CASGSRGVNTGELFF. CDR3 coding DNA: TGTGCCAGCGGTAGCAGGGGAGTTAACACCGGGGAGCTGTTTTTT.

The V call is TRBV5-1, the J call TRBJ2-3, with TRBD1 identical over 8 bases. Germline CDR1 reads SGHRS; CDR2 reads YFSETQ. The V gene end was trimmed by 3 bases and the J gene end by 6 bases; junction bases not matched to a gene: 9. The CDR3 consists of 15 residues. CDR3 amino acids: CASSSGTGTVDTQYF. The CDR3 nucleotides are TGCGCCAGCAGCTCCGGGACAGGCACAGTGGATACGCAGTATTTT.

This chain uses TRBV5-1 with TRBJ2-1, with TRBD1 matching 9 bases. Trimming took 4 bases from V and 8 from J; bases not matched to a gene: 10. The CDR3 extends over 15 amino acids. From germline, CDR1 is SGHRS and CDR2 YFSETQ. In DNA form, the CDR3 reads TGCGCCAGCAGCACATCCGACAGGGGGTGGGATGAGCAGTTCTTC. The encoded protein is CASSTSDRGWDEQFF.

V is TRBV18 and J is TRBJ1-6, with 8 bases fitting TRBD1. Germline CDR1 reads KGHSH; CDR2 reads LQKENI. CDR3 size: 15 residues. V lost 3 bases and J lost 8; bases outside the gene matches: 6. In DNA, the CDR3 is TGTGCCAGCTCACCTGGACAGGGTGTATATTCACCCCTCCACTTT. Translating gives CASSPGQGVYSPLHF. The complete variable domain, with remaining parts taken from reference TRBV18 and TRBJ1-6, reads NAGVMQNPRHLVRRRGQEARLRCSPMKGHSHVYWYRQLPEEGLKFMVYLQKENIIDESGMPKERFSAEFPKEGPSILRIQQVVRGDSAAYFCASSPGQGVYSPLHFGNGTRLTVT.

The V and J genes are TRBV7-2 and TRBJ2-7; D remains ambiguous. CDR3 length equals 13 residues. Trimming shortened V by 1 base and J by 6 bases, and 10 bases separated the two germline ends. From germline, CDR1 is SGHTA and CDR2 FQGNSA. The CDR3 sequence: CASSLGAGGEQYV. The CDR3 bases are TGTGCCAGCAGCTTAGGAGCTGGTGGCGAGCAGTACGTC.

The chain is built from TRBV29-1 and TRBJ2-3; possibly TRBD2 for D (6 bases). The CDR3 runs 12 residues. Looked up from germline, CDR1 is SQVTM and CDR2 is ANQGSEA. Trimming stripped 3 bases from V and 6 bases from J, with 10 bases between. The CDR3 DNA is TGCAGCGTTGACGCGGGGTCGGATACGCAGTATTTT. It yields the protein CSVDAGSDTQYF.

V and J are TRBV6-8 and TRBJ1-5; 8 bases line up with TRBD1. The V and J ends lost 0 bases and 4 bases, in that order; junction bases with no gene match: 2. Germline V gene data show CDR1 as MNHGY and CDR2 as SAAAGT. The CDR3 consists of 15 residues. The CDR3 is CASSYSTGENQPQHF. As DNA, the CDR3 is TGTGCCAGCAGTTACTCGACAGGGGAGAATCAGCCCCAGCATTTT.

In its sample, this clone was seen a few times. This rearrangement joins TRBV5-1 to TRBJ2-7; D remains ambiguous. The CDR3 consists of 15 residues. The germline V and J ends were trimmed by 0 bases and 2 bases, with 12 bases remaining between them. Germline CDR1 and CDR2: SGHRS and YFSETQ. Here the CDR3 reads CASSLALASTYEQYV. In DNA form, the CDR3 reads TGCGCCAGCAGCTTGGCCCTGGCATCCACCTACGAGCAGTACGTC.

The chain links TRBV7-5 to TRBJ2-5; TRBD2, the table's D call, lacks a check against the DNA. TRBV7-5 is noted as a pseudogene. The length of the CDR3 is 14 residues. The CDR3 DNA follows: TGTGCCAGCAGCTTGGAGTCGCCGGGGGAGACCCAGTACTTC. This sequence encodes CASSLESPGETQYF.

The J gene is TRBJ1-5, the V gene TRBV6-8; D may be TRBD1 (6 bases). CDR3 length: 14 amino acids. V was trimmed by 0 bases and J by 4 bases, leaving 7 bases between them. Germline assignment: CDR1 MNHGY and CDR2 SAAAGT. CDR3: CASSYSGGNQPQHF. In nucleotides, the CDR3 is TGTGCCAGCAGTTACTCAGGGGGGAATCAGCCCCAGCATTTT.

The rearrangement uses TRBV14 and TRBJ2-3; D is ambiguous. The V end was cut by 1 base, the J end by 0 bases, with 5 bases between. CDR3 length equals 14 residues. Germline V gene sequence: CDR1 SGHDN, CDR2 FVKESK. CDR3 loop: CASSQVSSTDTQYF. In DNA form, the CDR3 reads TGTGCCAGCAGCCAAGTTAGTAGCACAGATACGCAGTATTTT.

This clone is a singleton in its sample. The rearrangement joins TRBV6-8 to TRBJ2-3, with D unclear. V lost 2 bases, J lost 6 bases, and 18 bases lay in between. The CDR3 is made up of 16 amino acids. Germline assignment: CDR1 MNHGY and CDR2 SAAAGT. CDR3 region: CASSYPQGWAGDTQYF. The CDR3 coding sequence is TGTGCCAGCAGTTACCCTCAAGGGTGGGCTGGTGATACGCAGTATTTT.

V usage is TRBV19 and J usage is TRBJ1-4, with D uncertain. Germline-derived CDR1 and CDR2 are LNHDA and SQIVND (reference sequence). The CDR3 sequence is 14 residues long. Trimming pared 8 bases from V and 8 bases from J, leaving 18 bases between. CDR3 bases: TGTGCCAGTGGACTAAGGCGGGGTGACGAAAAACTGTTTTTT. As protein: CASGLRRGDEKLFF. Complete variable domain (other parts from reference TRBV19 and TRBJ1-4): DGGITQSPKYLFRKEGQNVTLSCEQNLNHDAMYWYRQDPGQGLRLIYYSQIVNDFQKGDIAEGYSVSREKKESFPLTVTSAQKNPTAFYLCASGLRRGDEKLFFGSGTQLSVL.

This clone was picked up a small number of times. The V and J genes are TRBV14 and TRBJ2-7; no definite D call. CDR3 size: 13 residues. V gave up 0 bases and J gave up 3 bases, with 6 bases separating them. The germline V gene has CDR1 SGHDN and CDR2 FVKESK. CDR3 DNA: TGTGCCAGCAGCCAAGATTACAGCTACGAGCAGTACGTC. Protein sequence: CASSQDYSYEQYV.

V gene TRBV23-1 combines with J gene TRBJ1-2; D uncertain. TRBV23-1 is an open reading frame whose function is uncertain. The CDR3 spans 16 residues. V dropped 0 bases and J dropped 0 bases, with 11 bases sitting between them. As DNA, the CDR3 is TGCGCCAGCAGTCAATCAGTAAGAGGCTCTAACTATGGCTACACCTTC. This encodes CASSQSVRGSNYGYTF.